These 7 T cell receptor beta chains originate from one sample sequenced in a study of OX40 agonist ivuxolimab in advanced cancers. Here immunoSEQ multiplex PCR was the method, and the copy in TCRdb shows in-frame clones only, minus some. The sample carries about 21,000 clones, 74% recorded once. The sample consisted of CD4+ or CD8+ T cells sorted from blood, taken in a trial of the OX40 agonist ivuxolimab. The receptors originated from an adult with an advanced solid tumor such as melanoma, head and neck, liver or kidney cancer.

The chain joins TRBV25-1 to TRBJ1-1; D call uncertain. Per germline, CDR1 MGHDK and CDR2 SYGVNS. CDR3 length equals 13 residues. With 2 bases removed from V and 11 bases from J, the gap between germline ends came to 15 bases. The CDR3 protein is CASSERARLGAFF. In nucleotides, the CDR3 is TGTGCCAGCAGTGAACGCGCTAGGCTCGGGGCTTTCTTT.

The chain couples TRBV30 to TRBJ2-7; the D gene is possibly TRBD2 (5 bases). Trimming cost V 0 bases and J 1 base, with 7 bases left between them. From germline, CDR1 is GTSNPN and CDR2 SVGIG (reference sequence). The CDR3 extends over 13 amino acids. The CDR3: CAWSVSGSYEQYF. The CDR3 DNA reads as TGTGCCTGGAGTGTCAGCGGTTCCTACGAGCAGTACTTC.

This clone was counted a single time. The chain combines TRBV29-1 with TRBJ1-3; D unclear. V was clipped by 0 bases and J by 0 bases, with 6 bases between them. CDR3 size: 14 residues. In germline, CDR1 is SQVTM, CDR2 ANQGSEA. The CDR3: CSVEDLGSGNTIYF. DNA for the CDR3: TGCAGCGTTGAAGACCTGGGCTCTGGAAACACCATATATTTT.

V usage is TRBV4-1 and J usage is TRBJ2-2, with TRBD1 as a possible D gene (6 bases). This CDR3 region has 14 residues. Trimming took 6 bases from V and 1 from J, leaving 9 bases between them. Per the germline V gene, CDR1 is MGHRA and CDR2 is YSYEKL. In DNA, the CDR3 is TGCGCCAGCAGGCTGGGACAGAACACCGGGGAGCTGTTTTTT. Encoded protein: CASRLGQNTGELFF.

This chain links TRBV27 with TRBJ1-2; D may be TRBD1 (5 bases). V lost 5 bases, J lost 2 bases, and 18 bases lay in between. Per germline, CDR1 MNHEY and CDR2 SMNVEV (reference sequence). This CDR3 region has 16 residues. In nucleotides, the CDR3 is TGTGCCAGCAGTCCCCTGGCTGGGACCGTAAACTATGGCTACACCTTC. It is translated as CASSPLAGTVNYGYTF.

The chain has TRBV13 and TRBJ2-2; TRBD1 or TRBD2 may be the D gene (6 bases each). The CDR3 contains 15 residues. V was trimmed by 1 base and J by 7 bases, leaving 13 bases between them. Germline V gene data show CDR1 as PRHDT and CDR2 as FYEKMQ (reference sequence). CDR3 loop: CASSLEGGFGGELFF. The CDR3 bases are TGTGCCAGCAGCTTAGAGGGGGGCTTTGGCGGGGAGCTGTTTTTT.

This chain connects TRBV11-1 to TRBJ2-5; D remains ambiguous. The germline CDR1 and CDR2 sequences are SGHAT and FQDESV (reference sequence). V dropped 1 base and J dropped 7 bases, with 7 bases sitting between them. CDR3 length: 12 amino acids. Here the CDR3 reads CASSLGSGTQYF. In DNA form, the CDR3 reads TGTGCCAGCAGCTTAGGTTCGGGGACCCAGTACTTC.